This TCR beta chain was observed in a study of identical twins. Study-wide findings and caveats: Insertions were fewer in abundant cord blood beta clonotypes, whereas memory repertoires showed none of this pattern. Out-of-frame alpha sequences common to twins were enriched for low generation probability. Models underestimated out-of-frame TCR alpha sharing in monozygotic twins.

The germline V gene encodes CDR1 DFQATT and CDR2 SNEGSKA (reference sequence). There are 15 residues in the CDR3. V gave up 1 base and J gave up 5 bases; unmatched junction bases: 5. TCRdb independently ran MiXCR on the 5' RACE reads; one entry per CDR3 protein. The sample has some 790,000 distinct CDR3 sequences, about 20% seen once. A note on this clonotype: Its target is unknown.

In every case, the donor was a healthy Caucasian. These data also featured in a second study, about T cells expressing NK-cell markers.

The sequenced sample consisted of PBMCs. This sequence joins TRBV20-1 and TRBJ2-2, with 9 positions matching TRBD2. The sequence came from a woman younger than 35 in good health. CDR3 residues: CSARASGVSTGELFF. CDR3 DNA: TGCAGTGCTAGAGCTAGCGGGGTGTCGACCGGGGAGCTGTTTTTT.